What follows are 30 T cell receptor beta chains derived from one specimen sequenced in a study of blood T cell repertoires in COVID-19. Assay used: immunoSEQ multiplex PCR; TCRdb lists only in-frame clones, some missing. This table has 90,000 to 130,000 clones, around three quarters appearing once. Material: peripheral blood. These receptor sequences come from a woman aged 60-75 years with acute or convalescent COVID-19.

This rearrangement joins TRBV27 to TRBJ2-3; maybe TRBD2 (5 bases). Germline lookup yields CDR1 MNHEY and CDR2 SMNVEV (reference sequence). V shed 0 bases and J shed 6 bases, with 13 bases lying between them. The CDR3 spans 15 residues. The CDR3 sequence is CASSLSGGLGDTQYF. CDR3 sequence (DNA): TGTGCCAGCAGTTTATCCGGCGGGTTAGGGGATACGCAGTATTTT.

The V call is TRBV12-5, the J call TRBJ1-5; D gene ambiguous. Per germline, CDR1 LGHNT and CDR2 FRNRAP. The CDR3 totals 14 residues. With 3 bases removed from V and 0 bases from J, the gap between germline ends came to 6 bases. DNA of the CDR3: TGTGCTAGTGGTTTAGCCCATAGCAATCAGCCCCAGCATTTT. This codes for CASGLAHSNQPQHF.

V and J are TRBV6-5 and TRBJ1-6; D gene ambiguous. Between the trimmed V and J ends, which lost 2 bases and 10 bases, there was a span of 6 bases. Germline assignment: CDR1 MNHEY and CDR2 SVGAGI. The CDR3 is 12 residues long. Here the CDR3 reads CASSYRESPLHF. The CDR3 DNA reads TGTGCCAGCAGTTACCGAGAGTCACCCCTCCACTTT.

The V and J genes are TRBV6-1 and TRBJ1-2; TRBD1 aligns across 8 bases. Losses at the gene ends were 1 base for V and 6 bases for J; bases not matched to a gene: 10. Germline CDR1 is MNHNS and CDR2 is SASEGT. This CDR3 is built from 16 residues. The CDR3 here is CASSEDYQGAGDGYTF. CDR3 sequence (DNA): TGTGCCAGCAGTGAAGACTACCAGGGGGCAGGGGATGGCTACACCTTC.

This clone was recorded a few times. The chain combines TRBV12-5 with TRBJ2-7; 8 bases agree with TRBD1. Germline values: CDR1 LGHNT, CDR2 FRNRAP. The length of the CDR3 is 14 residues. V lost 6 bases and J lost 6; bases outside the gene matches: 10. DNA of the CDR3: TGTGCTAGTGGATACTGGGACAGGACGGCCGAGCAGTACTTC. It encodes CASGYWDRTAEQYF.

The rearrangement links TRBV5-8 to TRBJ2-7; 7 bases align to TRBD1. The ends lost 1 base at V and 4 bases at J; junction bases unmatched: 2. The CDR3 contains 13 residues. CDR1 SGHTS and CDR2 YDEGEE come from the germline V gene. The CDR3 nucleotides read TGTGCCAGCAGCTTGACAGGGGTTTACGAGCAGTACTTC. This sequence encodes CASSLTGVYEQYF.

This chain joins TRBV19 and TRBJ1-6, with 9 bases aligning to TRBD1. From germline, CDR1 is LNHDA and CDR2 SQIVND (reference sequence). V trimming: 4 bases; J trimming: 7 bases; junction bases outside the gene matches: 2. This CDR3 spans 14 amino acids. CDR3 DNA sequence: TGTGCCAGTAGTACCGGGACAGGGAATTCACCCCTCCACTTT. Protein product: CASSTGTGNSPLHF.

The CDR3 nucleotides read TGTGCCAGCAGCTACGGGACTAGTAGGTACAATGAGCAGTTCTTC. It specifies CASSYGTSRYNEQFF. The chain employs TRBV7-2 and TRBJ2-1; 8 bases fit TRBD2. J lost 4 bases, V lost 4 bases, and 6 bases had no gene match. The germline CDR1 and CDR2 sequences are SGHTA and FQGNSA. This CDR3 is built from 15 residues.

V and J are TRBV30 and TRBJ2-3; TRBD2 matches 7 bases. The germline V gene has CDR1 GTSNPN and CDR2 SVGIG (reference sequence). V lost 5 bases to trimming and J lost 1 base; unmatched junction nucleotides: 6. The CDR3 extends over 14 amino acids. The CDR3: CAWARAGGTDTQYF. In nucleotides, the CDR3 is TGTGCCTGGGCTCGGGCGGGGGGCACAGATACGCAGTATTTT.

The rearrangement joins TRBV5-6 to TRBJ1-2, with a tentative D call TRBD1 (6 bases). V lost 3 bases, J lost 5 bases, and 17 bases lay in between. The germline V gene encodes CDR1 SGHDT and CDR2 YYEEEE. CDR3 size: 15 residues. CDR3 sequence: CASSSSGVRGYGYTF. The DNA of the CDR3 is TGTGCCAGCAGCTCATCAGGGGTCCGAGGATATGGCTACACCTTC.

The chain is built from TRBV4-2 and TRBJ1-5; no reliable D call. This CDR3 is built from 15 residues. Trimming pared 1 base from V and 7 bases from J, leaving 14 bases between. The V gene's germline CDR1 is LGHNA and CDR2 YNFKEQ. CDR3 bases: TGTGCCAGCAGCCAAGCTTCGGGGAAATCGCAGCCCCAGCATTTT. Its protein product is CASSQASGKSQPQHF.

The V and J genes are TRBV15 and TRBJ1-2; 11 bases align to TRBD1. V lost 1 base, J lost 6 bases, and 4 bases stayed unmatched. CDR1 is LNHNV, CDR2 YYDKDF, per germline (reference sequence). The length of the CDR3 is 15 residues. The CDR3 bases are TGTGCCACCAGCAGAGGCGGACAGGGGGCGGATGGCTACACCTTC. Amino acid sequence: CATSRGGQGADGYTF.

Notes on this clone: The germline gene is not matched at one end of the junction; a read error may be the cause. The CDR3 region has the DNA TGTGCCAGCTCACCAGGTGGGGTAGGGGTCTTC. Its protein is CASSPGGVGVF. The V and J genes are TRBV18 and TRBJ2-1, with a weak D call TRBD1 (5 bases). The germline gives CDR1 KGHSH, CDR2 LQKENI. There are 11 residues in the CDR3.

This chain connects TRBV29-1 to TRBJ2-5, with 12 bases identical to TRBD2. Germline V gene data show CDR1 as SQVTM and CDR2 as ANQGSEA. The CDR3 sequence is 15 residues long. V was clipped by 6 bases and J by 5 bases; unmatched bases: 10. CDR3 in DNA: TGCAGCGTAGCGTCTAGCGGGGGGGCATCGGAGACCCAGTACTTC. Its translation: CSVASSGGASETQYF.

V is TRBV29-1 and J is TRBJ1-2; no reliable D call. Germline V lookup: CDR1 SQVTM, CDR2 ANQGSEA. There are 13 residues in the CDR3. Trimming pared 0 bases from V and 5 bases from J, leaving 10 bases between. CDR3 loop: CSVEDPGGYGYTF. The CDR3, as DNA: TGCAGCGTTGAAGATCCGGGAGGGTATGGCTACACCTTC.

The rearrangement joins TRBV2 to TRBJ1-2, with D maybe TRBD1 (5 bases). V gave up 4 bases and J gave up 8 bases, with 14 bases separating them. CDR3 length: 13 residues. Germline loops: CDR1 SNHLY, CDR2 FYNNEI. The CDR3: CASSGRWGVGYTF. The CDR3 DNA is TGTGCCAGCAGTGGGAGGTGGGGGGTCGGCTACACCTTC.

The rearrangement joins TRBV25-1 to TRBJ1-1; 7 bases fit TRBD1. The CDR3 totals 13 residues. Germline V gives CDR1 MGHDK, CDR2 SYGVNS. V was clipped by 4 bases and J by 5 bases; unmatched bases: 4. In DNA form, the CDR3 reads TGTGCCAGCAGTGGGACAGGCGGGACTGAAGCTTTCTTT. As protein: CASSGTGGTEAFF.

With respect to this clone: Other DNA sequences of this sample code for an identical CDR3. V usage is TRBV4-1 and J usage is TRBJ2-5; 10 bases fit TRBD2. CDR1 and CDR2 from the germline V gene are MGHRA and YSYEKL. V shed 0 bases and J 1 base; nucleotides not matched to a gene: 5. This CDR3 has 17 residues. The CDR3 DNA sequence: TGCGCCAGCAGCCAAGAACCACTAGCGGGGCTCCAAGAGACCCAGTACTTC. Translation: CASSQEPLAGLQETQYF.

This chain joins TRBV5-1 and TRBJ2-7, with TRBD2 matching over 13 bases. The CDR3 covers 14 residues. The V segment lost 4 bases and the J segment 7 bases; nucleotides outside the gene matches: 5. Germline CDR1 reads SGHRS; CDR2 reads YFSETQ. The CDR3 here is CASSIGTSGVEQYF. The CDR3 DNA is TGCGCCAGCAGCATAGGGACTAGCGGGGTTGAGCAGTACTTC.

There are a few counts of this clone. The V and J genes are TRBV5-5 and TRBJ2-7; D may be TRBD1 (5 bases). Germline CDR1 and CDR2: SGHKS and YYEKEE (reference sequence). The V and J ends lost 1 base and 3 bases respectively, with 14 bases between them. The CDR3 is 15 residues long. CDR3 sequence (DNA): TGTGCCAGCAGCTTGTTTTCGACAGTGGACTACGAGCAGTACTTC. This sequence encodes CASSLFSTVDYEQYF.

This clone has just a few counts. The chain links TRBV2 to TRBJ2-4; the match to TRBD2 covers 16 bases. Germline-derived CDR1 and CDR2 are SNHLY and FYNNEI. This CDR3 has 18 residues. The J segment lost 8 bases and the V segment lost 2 bases, leaving 9 bases of the junction unmatched. Written as DNA, the CDR3 is TGTGCCAGCAGTGAAATCGGGACTAGCGGGGGGGCAACGGACATTCAGTACTTC. It translates to CASSEIGTSGGATDIQYF.

This clone showed up just a few times. This chain connects TRBV28 to TRBJ2-7; 9 bases fit TRBD1. The germline V gene encodes CDR1 MDHEN and CDR2 SYDVKM. The CDR3 length is 15 residues. Trimming at V came to 6 bases and at J to 0 bases, leaving 6 bases not matched to a gene. CDR3 protein: CASRIDRGFSYEQYF. The CDR3, as DNA: TGTGCCAGCAGGATAGACAGGGGGTTCTCCTACGAGCAGTACTTC.

This sequence joins TRBV24-1 and TRBJ1-2; TRBD1 agrees at 8 bases. With V trimmed by 4 bases and J by 8 bases, 5 bases remained unmatched. Germline CDR1 reads KGHDR; CDR2 reads SFDVKD. The CDR3 contains 13 residues. CDR3 DNA: TGTGCCACCAGTGAGGGACAGGAGCGAGGCTACACCTTC. Residues: CATSEGQERGYTF.

The V and J genes are TRBV19 and TRBJ1-2; 9 nucleotides match TRBD1. The V and J ends lost 5 bases and 8 bases, in that order; junction bases with no gene match: 3. Germline CDR1 and CDR2: LNHDA and SQIVND (reference sequence). CDR3 length: 12 amino acids. The CDR3 coding sequence is TGTGCCAGTAGTTGGACAGGGGAAGGCTACACCTTC. Residues: CASSWTGEGYTF.

This clone was counted between two and nine times. The J gene is TRBJ2-3, the V gene TRBV27, with 7 bases matching TRBD1. Germline assignment: CDR1 MNHEY and CDR2 SMNVEV (reference sequence). The CDR3 runs to 16 residues. V shed 6 bases and J 2 bases; nucleotides not matched to a gene: 11. The CDR3 nucleotides are TGTGCCAGCAGGCCGCAAACAGGGGCAACCACAGATACGCAGTATTTT. This encodes CASRPQTGATTDTQYF.

The V and J genes are TRBV3-1 (or the pseudogene TRBV3-2) and TRBJ1-3; the match to TRBD1 covers 7 bases. This CDR3 comprises 18 residues. Trimming removed 2 bases from V and 0 bases from J; junction bases left unmatched: 10. Germline V lookup: CDR1 LGHDT, CDR2 YNNKEL (reference sequence). In nucleotides, the CDR3 is TGTGCCAGCAGCCAACTCGCGGGACAGAGCTACTCTGGAAACACCATATATTTT. Translating gives CASSQLAGQSYSGNTIYF.

The chain combines TRBV7-2 with TRBJ2-5; D uncertain. Germline V gives CDR1 SGHTA, CDR2 FQGNSA. The CDR3 runs to 14 residues. With 1 base removed from V and 5 bases from J, the gap between germline ends came to 11 bases. The DNA of the CDR3 is TGTGCCAGCAGCTTAGGGTTAGCTCGCGAGACCCAGTACTTC. Amino acid sequence: CASSLGLARETQYF. Variable domain in full (rest from reference TRBV7-2 and TRBJ2-5): GAGVSQSPSNKVTEKGKDVELRCDPISGHTALYWYRQSLGQGLEFLIYFQGNSAPDKSGLPSDRFSAERTGGSVSTLTIQRTQQEDSAVYLCASSLGLARETQYFGPGTRLLVL.

In its sample, this clone was seen once. This rearrangement joins TRBV30 to TRBJ1-1; possibly TRBD1 for D (6 bases). CDR3 length: 14 amino acids. The ends were cut back, 2 bases at V and 0 bases at J, with 10 bases in the middle. Germline V gives CDR1 GTSNPN, CDR2 SVGIG (reference sequence). The CDR3 bases are TGTGCCTGGAGTAGGGGGATACTGAACACTGAAGCTTTCTTT. Translation gives CAWSRGILNTEAFF.

This chain joins TRBV7-8 and TRBJ1-3; tentative D call: TRBD1 (5 bases). The CDR3 sequence is 14 residues long. V was pared by 3 bases and J by 3 bases, with 9 bases between. CDR1 is SGHVS and CDR2 is FQNEAQ in the germline V gene. CDR3 loop: CASSFGQNGNTIYF. DNA for the CDR3: TGTGCCAGCAGCTTTGGACAAAATGGAAACACCATATATTTT.

The sample holds a few counts of this clone. The chain links TRBV7-9 to TRBJ2-1, with 8 bases matching TRBD2. V lost 6 bases, J lost 6 bases, and 7 bases stayed unmatched. This CDR3 region has 14 residues. Germline-derived CDR1 and CDR2 are SEHNR and FQNEAQ (reference sequence). In DNA form, the CDR3 reads TGTGCCAGCAGTGGGACTAGTGCGAGCAATGAGCAGTTCTTC. It yields the protein CASSGTSASNEQFF.